Following are 19 T cell receptor beta chains from one sample sequenced in a study. Treg sorting used a CD4+CD25+CD127-/low gate. One entry per CDR3 protein results from TCRdb running MiXCR on the 5' RACE reads. The repertoire holds approximately 50,000 distinct CDR3 sequences, with less than 25% as singletons. Sample: tumor-infiltrating Tregs sorted from the breast tumor. These receptors all stem from a female donor with breast cancer.

This chain connects TRBV7-8 to TRBJ1-6; 7 bases fit TRBD1. Germline CDR1 reads SGHVS; CDR2 reads FQNEAQ. With V trimmed by 4 bases and J by 9 bases, 9 bases remained unmatched. The CDR3 covers 15 residues. The CDR3 here is CASSSNRGNGSPLHF. The CDR3 DNA reads TGTGCCAGCAGCTCAAACAGGGGTAATGGTTCACCCCTCCACTTT.

The genes are TRBV27 and TRBJ2-3; TRBD2 matches at 11 bases. CDR3 length equals 15 residues. After removal of 7 bases from V and 5 bases from J, the junction contained 8 bases not matched to a gene. Germline assignment: CDR1 MNHEY and CDR2 SMNVEV (reference sequence). The DNA of the CDR3 is TGTGCCAGCACCACACTAGCGGGAGTCAGAGATACGCAGTATTTT. It encodes CASTTLAGVRDTQYF.

As regards this clonotype: This could be a read error, since a much larger clone is one nucleotide away. V usage is TRBV6-1 and J usage is TRBJ1-2; 7 bases line up with TRBD1. V shed 4 bases and J 5 bases; nucleotides not matched to a gene: 10. The CDR3 consists of 15 residues. Germline V gene sequence: CDR1 MNHNS, CDR2 SASEGT. CDR3 in DNA: TGTGCCAGCAGTGTAGGAAGGGGGCTTGGGTATGGCTACACCTTC. Its protein product is CASSVGRGLGYGYTF.

The chain employs TRBV10-3 and TRBJ1-2, with D possibly TRBD1 on 5 matching bases. The CDR3 is 13 residues long. The germline V gene has CDR1 ENHRY and CDR2 SYGVKD. Trimming left V 4 bases short and J 7 bases short, with 13 bases between. CDR3 sequence: CAISAGVESGYTF. CDR3 DNA: TGTGCCATCAGTGCGGGGGTGGAGAGTGGCTACACCTTC.

The chain employs TRBV10-1 and TRBJ2-4; TRBD2 matches 8 bases. From germline, CDR1 is WNHNN and CDR2 SYGVQD (reference sequence). The CDR3 spans 15 residues. The ends lost 3 bases at V and 7 bases at J; junction bases unmatched: 8. The CDR3 DNA reads TGCGCCAGCAGTGAAGCGGGAGATTTGAGGAACATTCAGTACTTC. This translates into CASSEAGDLRNIQYF.

The chain carries TRBV18 and TRBJ1-1, with 12 bases aligning to TRBD1. V was clipped by 6 bases and J by 4 bases; unmatched bases: 9. The CDR3 totals 16 residues. Looked up from germline, CDR1 is KGHSH and CDR2 is LQKENI. The CDR3 loop reads CASSQRDRGPGTEAFF. The CDR3 coding sequence is TGTGCCAGCTCCCAACGGGACAGGGGGCCGGGCACTGAAGCTTTCTTT.

This clonotype occurred many times. The chain links TRBV7-9 to TRBJ2-3, with a weak D call TRBD2 (5 bases). The germline V and J ends were trimmed by 0 bases and 5 bases, with 6 bases remaining between them. CDR1 is SEHNR and CDR2 is FQNEAQ in the germline V gene (reference sequence). CDR3 size: 13 residues. The DNA of the CDR3 is TGTGCCAGCAGCTTAGCGGCGGGAGATACGCAGTATTTT. Translation gives CASSLAAGDTQYF.

The gene calls are TRBV5-1 and TRBJ2-2, with D possibly being TRBD2 (6 bases). The CDR3 consists of 15 residues. The germline gives CDR1 SGHRS, CDR2 YFSETQ. Trimming left V 2 bases short and J 5 bases short, with 13 bases between. CDR3 region: CASSFTGAETGELFF. The CDR3 nucleotides are TGCGCCAGCAGCTTCACGGGAGCGGAGACCGGGGAGCTGTTTTTT.

The chain combines TRBV5-1 with TRBJ2-3; perhaps D is TRBD1 or TRBD2 (6 bases each). V was clipped by 1 base and J by 4 bases, with 10 bases between them. There are 14 residues in the CDR3. CDR1 SGHRS and CDR2 YFSETQ come from the germline V gene. CDR3 amino acids: CASSLSGAPDTQYF. The CDR3 DNA reads TGCGCCAGCAGCTTGTCGGGGGCCCCAGATACGCAGTATTTT. The full variable domain, with the rest looked up from reference TRBV5-1 and TRBJ2-3, is KAGVTQTPRYLIKTRGQQVTLSCSPISGHRSVSWYQQTPGQGLQFLFEYFSETQRNKGNFPGRFSGRQFSNSRSEMNVSTLELGDSALYLCASSLSGAPDTQYFGPGTRLTVL.

In this sample, this clonotype is medium-sized. The V call is TRBV7-2, the J call TRBJ1-2; D is possibly TRBD1 (6 bases). This CDR3 is 15 amino acids long. Germline CDR1 reads SGHTA; CDR2 reads FQGNSA. Trimming cost V 1 base and J 3 bases, with 12 bases left between them. The CDR3 bases are TGTGCCAGCAGCTTAGTGGGCAGGGGAGACTATGGCTACACCTTC. It specifies CASSLVGRGDYGYTF.

This clonotype has a handful of counts. The V gene is TRBV9, the J gene TRBJ1-1, with D hard to call. CDR1 and CDR2 from the germline V gene are SGDLS and YYNGEE. V lost 7 bases and J 3 bases, leaving 7 bases between the germline ends. The length of the CDR3 is 11 residues. CDR3 DNA sequence: TGTGCCAGCGGGTCGGACACTGAAGCTTTCTTT. Its translation: CASGSDTEAFF.

The chain uses TRBV11-2 and TRBJ2-5; 9 bases match TRBD2. The CDR3 has 16 residues. Germline loops: CDR1 SGHAT, CDR2 FQNNGV. The V gene end was trimmed by 6 bases and the J gene end by 7 bases; junction bases not matched to a gene: 15. CDR3 sequence: CASSLMSSGGLGTQYF. The CDR3 DNA follows: TGTGCCAGCAGTCTTATGTCCAGCGGGGGGCTCGGGACCCAGTACTTC.

This clonotype was detected many times. This chain joins TRBV5-1 and TRBJ2-3; 12 nucleotides align to TRBD2. CDR1 is SGHRS and CDR2 is YFSETQ in the germline V gene. CDR3 length: 14 amino acids. V was clipped by 1 base and J by 6 bases; unmatched bases: 0. The CDR3: CASSLTSGRDTQYF. CDR3 in DNA: TGCGCCAGCAGCTTGACTAGCGGGAGGGATACGCAGTATTTT. Supplemented by reference TRBV5-1 and TRBJ2-3, the full variable domain reads KAGVTQTPRYLIKTRGQQVTLSCSPISGHRSVSWYQQTPGQGLQFLFEYFSETQRNKGNFPGRFSGRQFSNSRSEMNVSTLELGDSALYLCASSLTSGRDTQYFGPGTRLTVL.

This clonotype was counted ten times or more. The chain combines TRBV4-3 with TRBJ2-1; maybe TRBD2 (5 bases). The CDR3 consists of 13 residues. Germline V gene data show CDR1 as LGHNA and CDR2 as YSLEER. The V end lost 0 bases, the J end lost 10 bases, and 10 bases lay between the germline ends. The CDR3 DNA reads TGCGCCAGCAGCCAAGATGGCGGGCTAGAGCAGTTCTTC. It encodes CASSQDGGLEQFF.

V and J are TRBV12-3 or TRBV12-4 and TRBJ2-7; 10 nucleotides align to TRBD2. J was trimmed by 6 bases and V by 1 base; bases with no gene match: 6. The CDR3 consists of 15 residues. The CDR3 DNA is TGTGCCAGCAGTTTAGATGGGCTAGCGGGAGCCGAGCAGTACTTC. Amino acid sequence: CASSLDGLAGAEQYF.

V gene TRBV20-1 combines with J gene TRBJ1-2; 10 positions match TRBD1. The germline CDR1 and CDR2 sequences are DFQATT and SNEGSKA (reference sequence). The CDR3 length is 14 residues. J lost 8 bases, V lost 5 bases, and 11 bases had no gene match. CDR3 in DNA: TGCAGTGCTGGAGGGGGGACAGGGGCAGGGGGCTACACCTTC. It encodes CSAGGGTGAGGYTF.

This clonotype was recorded many times. The CDR3 bases are TGCAGTGCTAGTTTGGGACTCGAGGGTGAGCAGTTCTTC. Translating it yields CSASLGLEGEQFF. The chain recombines TRBV20-1 with TRBJ2-1, with D possibly TRBD2 on 6 matching bases. Trimming stripped 3 bases from V and 9 bases from J, with 15 bases between. CDR1 and CDR2 from the germline V gene are DFQATT and SNEGSKA (reference sequence). This CDR3 has 13 amino acids.

CDR3 sequence: CASMGTGSPKNYGYTF. CDR3 coding DNA: TGTGCCAGTATGGGGACAGGATCGCCCAAGAACTATGGCTACACCTTC. The J gene is TRBJ1-2, the V gene TRBV19, with 8 bases fitting TRBD1. The germline gives CDR1 LNHDA, CDR2 SQIVND (reference sequence). This CDR3 is 16 amino acids long. The J segment lost 2 bases and the V segment lost 7 bases, leaving 12 bases of the junction unmatched.

The chain uses TRBV20-1 and TRBJ1-3; tentative D call: TRBD1 (6 bases). Deletions cut 3 bases from V and 2 bases from J, with 17 bases between. The CDR3 is 16 residues long. Germline lookup yields CDR1 DFQATT and CDR2 SNEGSKA (reference sequence). CDR3 amino acids: CSARSLNRDTGNTIYF. The DNA of the CDR3 is TGCAGTGCTAGGAGTCTTAACAGGGACACTGGAAACACCATATATTTT.